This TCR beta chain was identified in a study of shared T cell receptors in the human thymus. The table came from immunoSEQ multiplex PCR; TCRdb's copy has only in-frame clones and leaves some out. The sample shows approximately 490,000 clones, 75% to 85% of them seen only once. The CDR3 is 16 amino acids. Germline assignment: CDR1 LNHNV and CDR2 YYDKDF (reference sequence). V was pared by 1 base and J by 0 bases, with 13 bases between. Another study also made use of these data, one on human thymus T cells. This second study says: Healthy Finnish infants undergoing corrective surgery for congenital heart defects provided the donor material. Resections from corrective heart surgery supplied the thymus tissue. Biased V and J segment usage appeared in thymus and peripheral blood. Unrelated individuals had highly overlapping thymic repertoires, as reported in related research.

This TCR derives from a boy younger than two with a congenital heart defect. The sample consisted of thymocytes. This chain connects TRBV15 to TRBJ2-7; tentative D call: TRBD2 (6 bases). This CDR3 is CATSRGERASSYEQYF. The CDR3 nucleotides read TGTGCCACCAGCAGAGGCGAGCGGGCAAGCTCCTACGAGCAGTACTTC.